Listed below are T cell receptor beta chains from one sample, sequenced in a study of blood T cell repertoires in COVID-19. Clones were read by immunoSEQ multiplex PCR, and TCRdb kept only the in-frame ones, dropping some. The table includes about 190,000 clones, under 80% detected once. The sequencing sample was made of peripheral blood. The receptors were gathered from a man aged 50 to 59 who had recovered from COVID-19. CDR3s include the opening cysteine and the closing phenylalanine or tryptophan. The D gene is left open where the match is weak. Not every row has a clone size; where given, it reads once, few, many or a size class.

cdr3_length: 17
v_call: TRBV5-1
clone_size: -
j_call: TRBJ1-3
d_call: -
cdr3_nt: TGCGCCAGCAGCTTGGTTGTATCCGGGGGATCAGGAAACACCATATATTTT
cdr3_aa: CASSLVVSGGSGNTIYF

cdr3_length: 17
v_call: TRBV2
clone_size: -
j_call: TRBJ2-3
d_call: TRBD2
cdr3_nt: TGTGCCAGCAGTGAGGTCCTAGCGGGAATGGGGTATGATACGCAGTATTTT
cdr3_aa: CASSEVLAGMGYDTQYF

cdr3_length: 13
v_call: TRBV19
clone_size: once
j_call: TRBJ2-5
d_call: -
cdr3_nt: TGTGCCAGTAGTACTCAGGGATTAGAGACCCAGTACTTC
cdr3_aa: CASSTQGLETQYF

cdr3_length: 15
v_call: TRBV7-3
clone_size: -
j_call: TRBJ1-1
d_call: -
cdr3_nt: TGTGCCAGCAGCGCGGGACTACGAGGTAGCACTGAAGCTTTCTTT
cdr3_aa: CASSAGLRGSTEAFF

cdr3_length: 16
v_call: TRBV5-1
clone_size: -
j_call: TRBJ2-7
d_call: TRBD2
cdr3_nt: TGCGCCAGCAGCCCCCGAGATCTAGCGGGAGCCTACGAGCAGTACTTC
cdr3_aa: CASSPRDLAGAYEQYF

cdr3_length: 18
v_call: TRBV1
clone_size: -
j_call: TRBJ2-4
d_call: -
cdr3_nt: TGCACCAGCAGGGGAATCGCGGGAGGGAGGGGGCCCAAAAACATTCAGTACTTC
cdr3_aa: CTSRGIAGGRGPKNIQYF

cdr3_length: 16
v_call: TRBV7-2
clone_size: -
j_call: TRBJ2-5
d_call: TRBD2
cdr3_nt: TGTGCCAGCAGCTCGACTCCTCTAGCGGGGGGAGAGACCCAGTACTTC
cdr3_aa: CASSSTPLAGGETQYF

cdr3_length: 16
v_call: TRBV27
clone_size: -
j_call: TRBJ1-3
d_call: -
cdr3_nt: TGTGCCAGCAGTTTGGGACCCGGACAGTCTGGAAACACCATATATTTT
cdr3_aa: CASSLGPGQSGNTIYF

cdr3_length: 16
v_call: TRBV5-1
clone_size: -
j_call: TRBJ2-1
d_call: TRBD2
cdr3_nt: TGCGCCAGCAGCTTGGTGCGGACTAGCGGGAAGCATGAGCAGTTCTTC
cdr3_aa: CASSLVRTSGKHEQFF

cdr3_length: 15
v_call: TRBV4-1
clone_size: -
j_call: TRBJ2-5
d_call: -
cdr3_nt: TGCGCCAGCAGCCCCCTGCGGGGAGGAGGGGAGACCCAGTACTTC
cdr3_aa: CASSPLRGGGETQYF

cdr3_length: 16
v_call: TRBV6-6
clone_size: -
j_call: TRBJ2-7
d_call: -
cdr3_nt: TGTGCCAGCAGTTACTCTTTGCGGGCGGCCTCCTACGAGCAGTACTTC
cdr3_aa: CASSYSLRAASYEQYF

cdr3_length: 15
v_call: TRBV27
clone_size: -
j_call: TRBJ2-7
d_call: TRBD2
cdr3_nt: TGTGCCAGCAGTTTACTAGCGGGCGTATCCTACGAGCAGTACTTC
cdr3_aa: CASSLLAGVSYEQYF

cdr3_length: 15
v_call: TRBV3-1/TRBV3-2
clone_size: -
j_call: TRBJ2-2
d_call: -
cdr3_nt: TGTGCCAGCAGCCAAGAGGGCGTCGGCACCGGGGAGCTGTTTTTT
cdr3_aa: CASSQEGVGTGELFF

cdr3_length: 14
v_call: TRBV9
clone_size: -
j_call: TRBJ2-5
d_call: -
cdr3_nt: TGTGCCAGCAGCACCCGACCGGCAGGGGAGACCCAGTACTTC
cdr3_aa: CASSTRPAGETQYF